This T cell receptor (beta chain) was found in a study of blood T cell repertoires in COVID-19. Study background: Spain, Italy and the United States supplied samples that represented acute and convalescent COVID-19. The cDNA or gDNA used as material had been derived from T cells, B-cell-depleted T cells, or PBMCs.

Only one count was recorded for this clone. Germline V gene sequence: CDR1 MNHEY, CDR2 SVGEGT. V dropped 0 bases and J dropped 0; count of bases not matched to a gene: 2. The CDR3 spans 18 residues. Original methodology: Researchers report that nucleated cell counts were estimated from reference gene primer amplification. The repertoire was sequenced with immunoSEQ multiplex PCR; TCRdb's copy has only in-frame clones and lacks some. Clone size and V and J calls were adopted from that table, with D and trimming inferred from the DNA. The profile shows under 200,000 clones, about nine tenths of them singletons.

This TCR came from a man aged 18 to 29 with acute or convalescent COVID-19. V and J are TRBV6-2 or TRBV6-3 and TRBJ2-2; 12 bases are shared with TRBD2. Sequenced: peripheral blood. CDR3 in amino acids: CASSYSTSGGPNTGELFF. CDR3 coding DNA: TGTGCCAGCAGTTACTCGACTAGCGGGGGACCGAACACCGGGGAGCTGTTTTTT.